This note documents a single T cell receptor beta chain sequence. Its target is not known. The entry originates in a study of T cell responses to AZD1222 COVID-19 vaccine. Findings of the study overall: The donor cohort was predominantly white British with a female majority, and clonal diversity may have been underestimated.

Generated by immunoSEQ multiplex PCR, the TCRdb table keeps only in-frame clones and is missing some. Of around 91,000 clones listed, about 88% were seen once; the top ten hold roughly a fifth. This specimen consisted of peripheral blood, obtained on day 0 of AZD1222 vaccination. This receptor was taken from an adult in good health.

CDR3 region: CASSPRQGYQPQHF. The CDR3 coding sequence is TGTGCCAGCAGTCCCCGACAGGGGTATCAGCCCCAGCATTTT. V gene TRBV6-5 combines with J gene TRBJ1-5; 8 bases are a match to TRBD1. This CDR3 comprises 14 residues. V was clipped by 5 bases and J by 5 bases; unmatched bases: 5. The germline V gene encodes CDR1 MNHEY and CDR2 SVGAGI.